A single sample gave rise to the 18 T cell receptor beta chains below, sequenced in a study of cytomegalovirus exposure and HLA in healthy donors (dated by TCRdb to about 2017). Libraries were prepared through the immunoSEQ multiplex PCR assay. For the multiplex PCR, a mixture combining 60 forward primers for TCR Vbeta segments and 13 reverse primers for TCR Jbeta segments was used. The source is immuneACCESS, and TCRdb retained only in-frame sequences with V and J called. Part of the clones is not carried over; for the studies checked, unresolved V genes explain less than half of this, and the remainder is unexplained. In all, the sample holds tens of thousands of clones, and approximately 63% of those were seen once. Together, the top ten hold roughly 6.8% of the sample. Sequencing input: PBMCs. Receptor source: a woman in her 30s in good health and CMV-seronegative.

This clone was seen a handful of times. The V call is TRBV12-5, the J call TRBJ2-3; D is perhaps TRBD1 (6 bases). Between the trimmed V and J ends, which lost 6 bases and 0 bases, there was a span of 10 bases. CDR3 size: 14 residues. CDR1 is LGHNT and CDR2 is FRNRAP in the germline V gene. The CDR3 coding sequence is TGTGCTAGTGGGACGGGACAAAGCACAGATACGCAGTATTTT. Its translation is CASGTGQSTDTQYF.

The chain employs TRBV13 and TRBJ2-7; D is unresolved. Germline V gene lookup returns CDR1 PRHDT and CDR2 FYEKMQ (reference sequence). The CDR3 loop spans 11 amino acids. V shed 3 bases and J shed 6 bases, with 6 bases lying between them. The CDR3 DNA sequence: TGTGCCAGCAGCTTCGCCGGCGAGCAGTACTTC. Its protein product is CASSFAGEQYF. The whole variable domain, filled in from reference TRBV13 and TRBJ2-7, reads AAGVIQSPRHLIKEKRETATLKCYPIPRHDTVYWYQQGPGQDPQFLISFYEKMQSDKGSIPDRFSAQQFSDYHSELNMSSLELGDSALYFCASSFAGEQYFGPGTRLTVT.

This clone was seen a few times. The CDR3 is CASSLLRSQAKNIQYF. CDR3 nucleotide sequence: TGTGCCAGCAGCTTATTGCGGTCTCAAGCCAAAAACATTCAGTACTTC. The chain couples TRBV7-8 to TRBJ2-4; D is uncertain. The CDR3 runs 16 residues. Germline V gene sequence: CDR1 SGHVS, CDR2 FQNEAQ. The V gene lost 2 bases and the J gene lost 0 bases, with 11 bases spanning the gap.

Regarding this clone: An end of the junction does not agree with germline; a read error may underlie this. This same CDR3 is encoded by further DNA sequences in the sample. This chain joins TRBV29-1 and TRBJ2-2; either TRBD1 or TRBD2 may fit D (5 bases each). CDR1 is SQVTM and CDR2 is ANQGSEA in the germline V gene. There are 15 residues in the CDR3. The DNA for the CDR3 is TGCAGCGTTAAAGAGGGGTTGGCGGGCACCGGGGAGCTGTTTTTT. Its translation is CSVKEGLAGTGELFF.

CDR3 DNA: TGTGCCAGCAGCTCGACTAGCGGAATCTACAATGAGCAGTTCTTC. Translating it yields CASSSTSGIYNEQFF. The chain employs TRBV7-8 and TRBJ2-1; 9 bases match TRBD2. Germline trimming cut 4 bases from V and 3 bases from J; bases unmatched to any gene: 4. Germline V lookup: CDR1 SGHVS, CDR2 FQNEAQ. The CDR3 runs to 15 residues. Complete variable domain (other parts from reference TRBV7-8 and TRBJ2-1): GAGVSQSPRYKVAKRGQDVALRCDPISGHVSLFWYQQALGQGPEFLTYFQNEAQLDKSGLPSDRFFAERPEGSVSTLKIQRTQQEDSAVYLCASSSTSGIYNEQFFGPGTRLTVL.

CDR3 sequence (DNA): TGCAGCGTTGCGAACAACCAAGAGACCCAGTACTTC. The encoded protein is CSVANNQETQYF. The rearrangement uses TRBV29-1 and TRBJ2-5, with unresolved D. The CDR3 consists of 12 residues. From germline, CDR1 is SQVTM and CDR2 ANQGSEA. Trimming pared 4 bases from V and 0 bases from J, leaving 6 bases between.

V gene TRBV5-6 combines with J gene TRBJ2-1, with D perhaps matching TRBD1 (6 bases). The CDR3 is 15 amino acids. The V gene lost 5 bases and the J gene lost 2 bases, with 14 bases spanning the gap. CDR1 is SGHDT and CDR2 is YYEEEE in the germline V gene. The CDR3 DNA is TGTGCCAGCAGGTACGATGACAGGCCCTACAATGAGCAGTTCTTC. Protein sequence: CASRYDDRPYNEQFF. Based on the CDR3 plus reference TRBV5-6 and TRBJ2-1, the full variable domain is DAGVTQSPTHLIKTRGQQVTLRCSPKSGHDTVSWYQQALGQGPQFIFQYYEEEERQRGNFPDRFSGHQFPNYSSELNVNALLLGDSALYLCASRYDDRPYNEQFFGPGTRLTVL.

This clone was picked up a small number of times. CDR3 DNA sequence: TGTGCCAGCAGGGAACCGGGACAACCTGGAAACACCATATATTTT. It specifies CASREPGQPGNTIYF. The chain links TRBV2 to TRBJ1-3; tentative D call: TRBD1 (6 bases). Germline V gene sequence: CDR1 SNHLY, CDR2 FYNNEI. This CDR3 comprises 15 residues. V gave up 6 bases and J gave up 2 bases, with 14 bases separating them.

The chain recombines TRBV6-6 with TRBJ2-7; 9 bases agree with TRBD2. After removal of 7 bases from V and 7 bases from J, the junction contained 14 bases not matched to a gene. Germline values: CDR1 MNHNY, CDR2 SVGAGI (reference sequence). This CDR3 has 15 amino acids. CDR3 nucleotides: TGTGCCAGCACCCAAATAGGACTAGCGTACAAGGAGCAGTACTTC. Residues: CASTQIGLAYKEQYF.

The table lists this clone with a few counts. V is TRBV28 and J is TRBJ1-2, with D uncertain. CDR1 and CDR2 from the germline V gene are MDHEN and SYDVKM. Trimming left V 2 bases short and J 4 bases short, with 5 bases between. The CDR3 contains 12 residues. CDR3 residues: CASSLNIYGYTF. As DNA, the CDR3 is TGTGCCAGCAGTTTAAACATCTATGGCTACACCTTC.

In its sample, this clone was seen a few times. CDR3 loop: CASSVEEAARGTDTQYF. The DNA for the CDR3 is TGTGCCAGCAGCGTGGAAGAGGCGGCGAGAGGCACAGATACGCAGTATTTT. The gene calls are TRBV9 and TRBJ2-3; D is undetermined. The CDR3 extends over 17 amino acids. CDR1 is SGDLS and CDR2 is YYNGEE in the germline V gene. Trimming took 2 bases from V and 1 from J, leaving 17 bases between them. Full variable domain (rest looked up from reference TRBV9 and TRBJ2-3): DSGVTQTPKHLITATGQRVTLRCSPRSGDLSVYWYQQSLDQGLQFLIQYYNGEERAKGNILERFSAQQFPDLHSELNLSSLELGDSALYFCASSVEEAARGTDTQYFGPGTRLTVL.

The chain couples TRBV15 to TRBJ2-1, with a tentative D call TRBD2 (6 bases). The V and J ends lost 1 base and 0 bases respectively, with 16 bases between them. The V gene's germline CDR1 is LNHNV and CDR2 YYDKDF (reference sequence). The CDR3 has 18 amino acids. CDR3 bases: TGTGCCACCAGCAGAGGTCGCGGCGGGGTGAGCTCCTACAATGAGCAGTTCTTC. This encodes CATSRGRGGVSSYNEQFF.

This clone was counted a single time. J is TRBJ2-1 and V is TRBV28, with D unresolved. The CDR3 extends over 11 amino acids. Germline lookup yields CDR1 MDHEN and CDR2 SYDVKM. V lost 8 bases to trimming and J lost 6 bases, with 8 bases between them. CDR3: CASSSPNEQFF. The CDR3 nucleotides are TGTGCCAGCTCCTCTCCCAATGAGCAGTTCTTC.

This clone was seen a handful of times. This rearrangement joins TRBV6-6 to TRBJ1-1, with D uncertain. The CDR3 has 12 residues. Germline CDR1 is MNHNY and CDR2 is SVGAGI (reference sequence). V lost 2 bases and J 7 bases, leaving 8 bases between the germline ends. For the CDR3, the DNA is TGTGCCAGCAGTTACGCCGGGAGTGAAGCTTTCTTT. Translated, it gives CASSYAGSEAFF.

The chain combines TRBV5-6 with TRBJ2-2; tentatively, D is TRBD2 (5 bases). The V end was cut by 5 bases, the J end by 4 bases, with 15 bases between. Germline lookup yields CDR1 SGHDT and CDR2 YYEEEE. CDR3 length: 15 amino acids. The CDR3 sequence is CASSYGVLGTGELFF. Written as DNA, the CDR3 is TGTGCCAGCAGTTACGGGGTTTTGGGCACCGGGGAGCTGTTTTTT.

The gene calls are TRBV29-1 and TRBJ2-5; the match to TRBD1 covers 10 bases. The J call is uncertain, as TRBJ2-7 better fits the DNA end. The CDR3 runs to 14 residues. Germline values: CDR1 SQVTM, CDR2 ANQGSEA. The chain's CDR3 is CSVEGGTGVGEQYF. CDR3 coding DNA: TGCAGCGTTGAAGGCGGGACAGGGGTTGGCGAGCAGTACTTC.

V usage is TRBV5-1 and J usage is TRBJ1-4; D ambiguous. Trimming took off 5 bases at V and 8 bases at J, with 16 bases between the two ends. CDR3 length: 14 residues. In germline, CDR1 is SGHRS, CDR2 YFSETQ. CDR3 amino acids: CASRAGTGREKLFF. The CDR3 DNA sequence: TGCGCCAGCAGGGCGGGAACCGGAAGGGAAAAACTGTTTTTT.

The chain carries TRBV6-1 and TRBJ2-7, with a weak D call TRBD1 (6 bases). V was cut by 7 bases and J by 4 bases, with 17 bases left in between. This CDR3 is 14 amino acids long. Germline V gives CDR1 MNHNS, CDR2 SASEGT. The CDR3 DNA is TGTGCCAGCAATCGTGAGACAGGTCGTTACGAGCAGTACTTC. This codes for CASNRETGRYEQYF.